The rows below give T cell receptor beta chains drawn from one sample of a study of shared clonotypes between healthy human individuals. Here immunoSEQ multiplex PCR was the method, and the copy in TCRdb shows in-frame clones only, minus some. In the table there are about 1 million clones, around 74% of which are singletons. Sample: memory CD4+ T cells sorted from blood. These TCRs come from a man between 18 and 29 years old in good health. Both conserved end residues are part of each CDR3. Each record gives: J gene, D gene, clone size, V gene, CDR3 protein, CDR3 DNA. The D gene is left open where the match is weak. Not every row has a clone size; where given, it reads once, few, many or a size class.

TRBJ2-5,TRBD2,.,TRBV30,CAWSVAGTSGSKTQYF,TGTGCCTGGAGTGTAGCCGGGACTAGCGGGAGTAAGACCCAGTACTTC
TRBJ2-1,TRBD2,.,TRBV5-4,CASSLLGGSSYNEQFF,TGTGCCAGCAGCTTGCTGGGGGGGAGCTCCTACAATGAGCAGTTCTTC
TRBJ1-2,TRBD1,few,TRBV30,CAWTLTGGSYGYTF,TGTGCCTGGACGTTGACAGGGGGGAGCTATGGCTACACCTTC
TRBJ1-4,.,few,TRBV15,CATSREGAGNEKLFF,TGTGCCACCAGCAGAGAAGGGGCGGGAAATGAAAAACTGTTTTTT
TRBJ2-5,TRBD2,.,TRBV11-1,CASSFSGGQETQYF,TGTGCCAGCAGCTTTTCGGGGGGGCAAGAGACCCAGTACTTC
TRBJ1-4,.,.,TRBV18,CASSPPTGPNEKLFF,TGTGCCAGCTCACCACCGACAGGACCTAATGAAAAACTGTTTTTT
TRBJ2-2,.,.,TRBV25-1,CASSWSSGRTGELFF,TGTGCCAGCAGTTGGAGTTCGGGGAGAACCGGGGAGCTGTTTTTT
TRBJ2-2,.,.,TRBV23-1,CANTPARVAGELFF,TGCGCCAACACCCCCGCACGGGTCGCCGGGGAGCTGTTTTTT
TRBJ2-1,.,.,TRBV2,CASSEGLAGSNEQFF,TGTGCCAGCAGTGAGGGCCTAGCAGGGTCCAATGAGCAGTTCTTC
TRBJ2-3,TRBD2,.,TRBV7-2,CASSLGGSRTDTQYF,TGTGCCAGCAGCTTAGGCGGGAGTCGGACAGATACGCAGTATTTT
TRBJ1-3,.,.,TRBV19,CASSPGAGNTIYF,TGTGCCAGTAGTCCCGGGGCTGGAAACACCATATATTTT
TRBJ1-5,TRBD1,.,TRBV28,CASSLGGQGARQPQHF,TGTGCCAGCAGTTTAGGTGGACAGGGGGCGCGTCAGCCCCAGCATTTT
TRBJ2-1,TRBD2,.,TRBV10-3,CATTSGLGDEQFF,TGTGCCACGACTAGCGGCCTCGGCGATGAGCAGTTCTTC
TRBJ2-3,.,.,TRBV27,CASSFWRAGTDTQYF,TGTGCCAGCAGTTTTTGGAGGGCCGGGACAGATACGCAGTATTTT
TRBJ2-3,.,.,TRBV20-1,CRAGVTDTQYF,TGCAGGGCCGGGGTCACAGATACGCAGTATTTT
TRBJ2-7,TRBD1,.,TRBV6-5,CAISFTGVAYEQYF,TGTGCCATCAGTTTTACAGGGGTCGCCTACGAGCAGTACTTC
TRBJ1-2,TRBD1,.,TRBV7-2,CASSLSTGDKYGYTF,TGTGCCAGCAGCTTATCGACAGGGGATAAGTATGGCTACACCTTC
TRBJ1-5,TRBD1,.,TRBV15,CATSRRTGPGDQPQHF,TGTGCCACCAGCAGAAGGACAGGGCCAGGCGATCAGCCCCAGCATTTT
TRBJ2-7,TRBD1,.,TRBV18,CASRGQAYEQYF,TGTGCCAGCCGGGGACAGGCCTACGAGCAGTACTTC
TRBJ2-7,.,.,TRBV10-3,CAISESQVSYEQYF,TGTGCCATCAGTGAGTCACAGGTCTCCTACGAGCAGTACTTC
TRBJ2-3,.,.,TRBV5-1,CASSPSGLSNTQYF,TGCGCCAGCAGCCCCTCTGGGCTGTCCAATACGCAGTATTTT
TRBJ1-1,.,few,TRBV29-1,CSVAGGSKTEAFF,TGCAGCGTCGCCGGGGGAAGCAAGACTGAAGCTTTCTTT
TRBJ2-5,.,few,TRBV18,CASSLQPATQETQYF,TGTGCCAGCTCACTCCAGCCAGCTACCCAAGAGACCCAGTACTTC
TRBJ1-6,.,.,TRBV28,CASKGADNSPLHF,TGTGCCAGTAAAGGGGCGGATAATTCACCCCTCCACTTT
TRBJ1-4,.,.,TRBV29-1,CSATTGREKLFF,TGCAGCGCGACGACAGGCCGGGAAAAACTGTTTTTT
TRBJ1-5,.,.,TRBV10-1,CASSDFGEPQHF,TGCGCCAGCAGTGACTTTGGGGAGCCCCAGCATTTT
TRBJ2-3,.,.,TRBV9,CASSPRGGGNADTQYF,TGTGCCAGCAGCCCCCGTGGGGGGGGCAACGCAGATACGCAGTATTTT
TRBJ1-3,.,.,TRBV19,CASSPSTARNSGNTIYF,TGTGCCAGTAGTCCTTCGACAGCCCGGAACTCTGGAAACACCATATATTTT
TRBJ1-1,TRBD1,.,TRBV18,CASSPGTGGVGAEAFF,TGTGCCAGCTCACCAGGGACAGGTGGGGTTGGGGCTGAAGCTTTCTTT
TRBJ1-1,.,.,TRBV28,CASSFGELVAFF,TGTGCCAGCAGTTTTGGGGAGCTGGTAGCTTTCTTT
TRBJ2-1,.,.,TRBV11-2,CASSSMTEYNEQFF,TGTGCCAGCAGCTCAATGACAGAGTACAATGAGCAGTTCTTC
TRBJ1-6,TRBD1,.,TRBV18,CASSSGTGENSPLHF,TGTGCCAGCTCATCCGGGACAGGGGAGAATTCACCCCTCCACTTT
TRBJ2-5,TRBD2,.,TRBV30,CAFAGGGSKTQYF,TGTGCCTTCGCGGGGGGCGGGTCCAAGACCCAGTACTTC
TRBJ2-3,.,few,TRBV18,CASSPGGDTQYF,TGTGCCAGCTCACCCGGAGGGGATACGCAGTATTTT
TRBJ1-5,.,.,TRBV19,CASSIVAPLNQPQHF,TGTGCCAGTAGTATAGTGGCCCCGCTCAATCAGCCCCAGCATTTT
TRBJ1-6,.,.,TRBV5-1,CASSLEDSSPLHF,TGCGCCAGCAGCTTGGAGGACTCCTCACCCCTCCACTTT
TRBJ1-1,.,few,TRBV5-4,CASSLVSLNTEAFF,TGTGCCAGCAGCTTGGTTTCCCTGAACACTGAAGCTTTCTTT
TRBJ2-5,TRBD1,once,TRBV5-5,CASSPQGSGETQYF,TGTGCCAGCAGTCCACAGGGGAGCGGCGAGACCCAGTACTTC
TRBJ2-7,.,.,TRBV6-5,CASSYSKVSSYEQYF,TGTGCCAGCAGTTACTCGAAGGTCAGCTCCTACGAGCAGTACTTC
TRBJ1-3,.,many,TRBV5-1,CASTLVGGPGNTIYF,TGCGCCAGCACCCTCGTGGGGGGGCCGGGAAACACCATATATTTT